This TCR beta chain was found in a study of blood T cell repertoires in COVID-19 (dated by TCRdb to the early 2020s). As for the study more broadly: Collaborator samples came from the United States, Italy and Spain and covered acute and convalescent phases of COVID-19. Where available, HLA class I and class II types were taken from metadata supplied by the sample provider and were not determined by assay-based typing. The dataset comprised deeply sampled blood TCRbeta repertoires from subjects exposed to, actively infected with, or recovered from COVID-19. Sample metadata almost always included a de-identified subject ID, COVID-19 status, age in years and sex. Samples were obtained from the ongoing ImmuneRACE study (first 160 participants) and from over a thousand subjects provided by 6 global collaborators. The prospective study material was composed of cDNA or gDNA derived from T cells, B-cell-depleted T cells, or PBMCs. A freely available public database, intended as a resource for researchers studying the immune response to SARS-CoV-2, is where the repertoires were released. Study-wide findings and limitations: How much clinical and demographic metadata was included differed by source and by participant, and the metadata was provided uncurated.

To note about this clone: Its antigen is currently not known. Within one base of it there is no much larger clone, and no base qualities were kept.

Collaborating institutions collected whole blood in K2EDTA tubes following their own protocols. Collaborator samples were shipped for TCRbeta analysis as frozen whole blood, isolated PBMCs, or DNA extracted from either sample type. TCRbeta CDR3 regions were amplified from genomic DNA using the immunoSEQ Assay, a bias-controlled multiplex PCR. The authors' analysis ran thus. Nucleated cell counts per sample were estimated from amplification of reference gene primers within the assay. To quantify the absolute abundance of each unique TCRbeta CDR3 rearrangement, sequence reads were collapsed and filtered. Productive Simpson clonality was computed per sample as the square root of Simpson's diversity index over productive rearrangements. In its TCRdb copy, this immuneACCESS table keeps in-frame sequences only and misses some clones. Where compared with another copy, unresolved V genes explain less than half of these, and the others have no known cause. The DNA gave D and trimming, while V, J and clone size come from that table. This sample has 160,000 or so clones in its table, and roughly 80% of those were observed once. Roughly 13% of the sample comes from the top ten.

The TCR originated in a woman of 80 years or more with acute or convalescent COVID-19. Sequences were obtained from peripheral blood.

The nucleotide sequence is TGTGCCAGCAGTTACCAGGGCGGGGGAGAAAAACTGTTTTTT. This sequence encodes CASSYQGGGEKLFF. In this chain, TRBV6-5 is recombined with TRBJ1-4; 5 matching bases give a weak D call of TRBD1. The junction carries 12 bases between V and J, which are trimmed by 2 bases and 8 bases respectively. The germline V gene specifies MNHEY as CDR1 and SVGAGI as CDR2. The CDR3 sequence holds 14 residues, the cysteine and phenylalanine included. Only CDR3 DNA remains: 42 bases, in frame from the first base.